These T cell receptor beta chains were read from a single sample in a study of blood T cell repertoires in COVID-19. Sequencing was performed with immunoSEQ multiplex PCR; in TCRdb, only in-frame clones are kept and a portion is missing. Of a few hundred thousand clones in the sample, roughly 90% were seen once. The sample was peripheral blood. These receptors all stem from a woman aged 25 to 45 with active or convalescent COVID-19. The CDR3 runs from the conserved cysteine through the conserved F or W. A D gene is named only where the DNA matches it firmly. Some rows mark clone size as missing; the rest say once, few, many or name a class of expanded clone.

v_gene	j_gene	abundance	d_gene	CDR3nt	CDR3aa
TRBV4-3	TRBJ1-2	.	.	TGCGCCAGCAGCCAAGCAATGAGGGTAAACTATGGCTACACCTTC	CASSQAMRVNYGYTF
TRBV27	TRBJ2-3	.	TRBD1	TGTGCCAGCAGACGTAAGACAGGGGCAGATACGCAGTATTTT	CASRRKTGADTQYF
TRBV27	TRBJ1-5	.	TRBD1	TGTGCCAGCAGTACCCGTTCTTACCGGGACAGAAATCAGCCCCAGCATTTT	CASSTRSYRDRNQPQHF
TRBV12-3/TRBV12-4	TRBJ1-2	.	TRBD1	TGTGCCAGCACTAAACAGGGGGCGCATGGCTACACCTTC	CASTKQGAHGYTF
TRBV6-5	TRBJ1-5	.	.	TGTGCCGGGGGGACCTCATCCAATCAGCCCCAGCATTTT	CAGGTSSNQPQHF
TRBV7-2	TRBJ1-2	.	TRBD1	TGTGCCAGCAGCTTGAGGACAGGGACCCACTACACCTTC	CASSLRTGTHYTF
TRBV5-5	TRBJ1-1	.	.	TGTGCCAGCAGCCGTAGCACAGGGATTGGGGTAATGAACACTGAAGCTTTCTTT	CASSRSTGIGVMNTEAFF
TRBV6-5	TRBJ2-7	.	TRBD2	TGTGCCAGCAGCGAGACTAGCGGGGGGGCCTACGAGCAGTACTTC	CASSETSGGAYEQYF
TRBV10-3	TRBJ1-3	once	TRBD1	TGTGCCATCAGTGAGCCAACAGGGGCCGGAAACACCATATATTTT	CAISEPTGAGNTIYF
TRBV28	TRBJ1-2	.	TRBD1	TGTGCCAGCAGTTCCCGGGGCAGGGGGCAGAGTGGCTACACCTTC	CASSSRGRGQSGYTF
TRBV4-1	TRBJ1-6	.	.	TGCGCCAGCAGCCAAATTGTCGTACAGGGTAATTCACCCCTCCACTTT	CASSQIVVQGNSPLHF
TRBV30	TRBJ2-5	.	TRBD2	TGTGCCTTCGAGCGGGGGGGCAGGGGGACCCAGTACTTC	CAFERGGRGTQYF
TRBV3-1/TRBV3-2	TRBJ2-7	.	.	TGTGCCAGCAGCCAAGGAGGCGAGCAGTACTTC	CASSQGGEQYF
TRBV5-1	TRBJ1-3	.	.	TGCGCCAGCGCCCTTAGACACCCCTCTGGAAACACCATATATTTT	CASALRHPSGNTIYF
TRBV7-2	TRBJ2-5	.	TRBD1	TGTGCCAGCAGCCCCCAGACAGGGTGGGCGGAGACCCAGTACTTC	CASSPQTGWAETQYF
TRBV7-2	TRBJ2-5	.	.	TGTGCCAGCAGCTTAAGGGAGTGGTCGGGCGGCCTTGACTTC	CASSLREWSGGLDF
TRBV4-3	TRBJ2-7	.	TRBD2	TGCGCCAGCTCCATCGGAGCGGGGGAATCCTACGAGCAGTACTTC	CASSIGAGESYEQYF
TRBV7-9	TRBJ1-1	few	.	TGTGCCAGCGGTCCCCGGGGCACTGAAGCTTTCTTT	CASGPRGTEAFF
TRBV19	TRBJ1-6	.	TRBD1	TGTGCCAGTAGACGGACAGGCTCTAATTCACCCCTCCACTTT	CASRRTGSNSPLHF
TRBV11-1	TRBJ2-7	.	.	TGTGCCAGCAGCGAGTTTACAGGGTTCAACTACGAGCAGTACTTC	CASSEFTGFNYEQYF
TRBV6-5	TRBJ2-2	.	.	TGTGCCAGCAATTTGGGAGCCGGGGAGCTGTTTTTT	CASNLGAGELFF
TRBV5-4	TRBJ2-6	.	.	TGTGCCAGCAGCTCCCCCGGCTCTGGGGCCAACGTCCTGACTTTC	CASSSPGSGANVLTF
TRBV30	TRBJ1-2	.	TRBD1	TGTGCCTGGAGTGGAGCGGTTTGGGACAGGGTGTATGGCTACACCTTC	CAWSGAVWDRVYGYTF
TRBV29-1	TRBJ1-3	.	TRBD1	TGCAGCGTTTCTTCGACAGGGGGCACTGGAAACACCATATATTTT	CSVSSTGGTGNTIYF
TRBV28	TRBJ2-6	.	TRBD1	TGTGCCAGCAGCTCCGGACAGGGGGCATGGGGGGCCAACGTCCTGACTTTC	CASSSGQGAWGANVLTF
TRBV28	TRBJ1-2	.	TRBD1	TGTGCCAGCAGTTTAAGGTTGGGGACAGGGCCCTATGGCTACACCTTC	CASSLRLGTGPYGYTF
TRBV7-8	TRBJ2-2	once	TRBD2	TGTGCCAGCAGCTTAGCGCTAGCGGGGACCGGGGAGCTGTTTTTT	CASSLALAGTGELFF
TRBV2	TRBJ1-4	.	.	TGTGCCAGCAGTGAAGGCGGGTATAATGAAAAACTGTTTTTT	CASSEGGYNEKLFF
TRBV10-3	TRBJ1-2	.	.	TGTGCCATCAGTGCCCTACAGGGAAACTATGGCTACACCTTC	CAISALQGNYGYTF
TRBV5-1	TRBJ2-5	.	TRBD1	TGCGCCAGCAGCCCGGCCGTCGGGACAGGGCAAGAGACCCAGTACTTC	CASSPAVGTGQETQYF
TRBV7-6	TRBJ2-7	.	.	TGTGCCAGCAGCTTAAGTCTGGGAGACTACGAGCAGTACTTC	CASSLSLGDYEQYF
TRBV30	TRBJ2-4	.	TRBD1	TGTGCTACGACCGGGACAGACCTTTTAGCCAAAAACATTCAGTACTTC	CATTGTDLLAKNIQYF
TRBV10-3	TRBJ1-2	.	.	TGTGCCATCAGGGGGGCCAAGGCCAGCAAGATCTATGGCTACACCTTC	CAIRGAKASKIYGYTF
TRBV25-1	TRBJ1-1	.	.	TGTGCCAGCAGTGAATCTCAGGGCATTAACACTGAAGCTTTCTTT	CASSESQGINTEAFF
TRBV6-4	TRBJ2-2	.	TRBD2	TGTGCCAGCAGCCCCGGACTAGCGGGGGGGCCGGGCACCGGGGAGCTGTTTTTT	CASSPGLAGGPGTGELFF
TRBV30	TRBJ1-1	.	.	TGTGCCTGGAGTCCCGGACACCAGAACACTGAAGCTTTCTTT	CAWSPGHQNTEAFF
TRBV19	TRBJ1-1	.	.	TGTGCCAGTAGTCAACAGTGGCTGAACACTGAAGCTTTCTTT	CASSQQWLNTEAFF
TRBV9	TRBJ1-1	.	.	TGTGCCAGCAGCGTAGGCCCGGGGGGTACTGAAGCTTTCTTT	CASSVGPGGTEAFF
TRBV6-1	TRBJ1-5	.	.	TGTGCCAGCAGTGAAGTCATAGGCAATCAGCCCCAGCATTTT	CASSEVIGNQPQHF
TRBV19	TRBJ1-5	.	.	TGTGCCAGTAGTACGGCGGGGGGCTTTGGTCAGCCCCAGCATTTT	CASSTAGGFGQPQHF
TRBV30	TRBJ1-4	.	.	TGTGCCTGGAGTGCGGGAACTTCCTCTAATGAAAAACTGTTTTTT	CAWSAGTSSNEKLFF
TRBV30	TRBJ2-1	.	TRBD2	TGTGCCTGGGGAACCGGGACTAGCGGGGTGGTGGCTCAGTTCTTC	CAWGTGTSGVVAQFF
TRBV5-6	TRBJ2-3	.	TRBD2	TGTGCCAGCAGCTTGCCCTGGGGGACTAGCGGGGTGAGAGATACGCAGTATTTT	CASSLPWGTSGVRDTQYF
TRBV4-1	TRBJ1-4	.	.	TGCGCCAGCAGCCAAGAGCGGGCGCTGGCCCACCAAAAACTGTTTTTT	CASSQERALAHQKLFF
TRBV18	TRBJ1-1	.	.	TGTGCCAGCTCACCACACGAGGGCATGGCCACTGAAGCTTTCTTT	CASSPHEGMATEAFF
TRBV28	TRBJ1-1	.	.	TGTGCCAGCAGCCCCCGGGGAAGCGTCACTGAAGCTTTCTTT	CASSPRGSVTEAFF
TRBV29-1	TRBJ2-7	.	TRBD2	TGCAGCGCTGCGGGGGGGCCGAACAACGAGCAGTACTTC	CSAAGGPNNEQYF
TRBV7-9	TRBJ1-6	.	.	TGTGCCAGCAGCTTAGACCCAGATTTCTCACCCCTCCACTTT	CASSLDPDFSPLHF
TRBV7-9	TRBJ2-1	.	TRBD2	TGTGCCAGCAGCTTAGCCATACTAGCGGGACCCTACAATGAGCAGTTCTTC	CASSLAILAGPYNEQFF
TRBV7-2	TRBJ2-7	.	.	TGTGCCAGCAGCTTACGGGGTTTCGAGCAGTACTTC	CASSLRGFEQYF
TRBV5-1	TRBJ2-1	once	TRBD2	TGCGCCAGCAGCTTGACCAGCGGGGGGAATGAGCAGTTCTTC	CASSLTSGGNEQFF
TRBV7-3	TRBJ1-6	.	TRBD1	TGTGCCAGCAGCTCGACAGGGGGCAATTCACCCCTCCACTTT	CASSSTGGNSPLHF
TRBV21-1	TRBJ1-4	.	.	TGTGCCAGCAGCACGGACAGTACCTGGGAAAAACTGTTTTTT	CASSTDSTWEKLFF
TRBV6-4	TRBJ1-2	.	.	TGTGCCAGCTGTGGGGTCGTGGGCAGGGGTAATGGCTACACCTTC	CASCGVVGRGNGYTF
TRBV4-3	TRBJ1-1	.	TRBD1	TGCGCCAGCAGCCAAGGACAGGGGGTAAAAACTGAAGCTTTCTTT	CASSQGQGVKTEAFF